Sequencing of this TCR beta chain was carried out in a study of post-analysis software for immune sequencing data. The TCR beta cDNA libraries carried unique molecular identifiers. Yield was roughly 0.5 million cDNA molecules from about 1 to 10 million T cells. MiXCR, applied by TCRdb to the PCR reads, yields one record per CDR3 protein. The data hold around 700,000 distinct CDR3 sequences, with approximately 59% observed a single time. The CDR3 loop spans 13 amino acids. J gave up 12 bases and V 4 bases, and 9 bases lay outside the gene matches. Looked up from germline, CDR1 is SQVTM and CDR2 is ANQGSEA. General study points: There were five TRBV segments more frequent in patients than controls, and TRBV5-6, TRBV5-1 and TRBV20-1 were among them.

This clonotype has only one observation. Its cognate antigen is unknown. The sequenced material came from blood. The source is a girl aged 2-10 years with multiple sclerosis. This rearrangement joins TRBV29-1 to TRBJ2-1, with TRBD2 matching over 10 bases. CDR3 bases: TGCAGCGTTGTAGCGGGGGGCCGGGAAGGGCAGTTCTTC. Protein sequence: CSVVAGGREGQFF.